This entry lists 14 T cell receptor beta chains sequenced from one sample in a study of low-dose radiotherapy and immunotherapy resistance in tumors. Time point in this sample: after trial treatment. The treatment here: LDRT plus nivolumab, ipilimumab, low-dose cyclophosphamide and aspirin (RACIN trial). First-strand cDNA relied on TRAV- and TRBV-specific primers spanning alpha and beta chains. TCR amplification used roughly 18 PCR cycles, a constant-region primer and a V-primer adapter. One entry per CDR3 protein results from TCRdb running MiXCR on the reads. The sample consists of about 97,000 distinct CDR3 sequences, less than 25% of them appearing once. The source was PBMCs, collected after low-dose radiotherapy plus immunotherapy. These TCRs come from a male donor with prostate cancer.

CDR3 sequence reads: CASSLTRGGTQYF. The CDR3, as DNA: TGTGCCAGCAGCCTTACCAGGGGGGGGACCCAGTACTTC. The chain employs TRBV27 and TRBJ2-5, with D perhaps assigned TRBD1 or TRBD2 (7 bases each). This CDR3 contains 13 residues. V was shortened by 6 bases and J by 7 bases, with 15 bases between the two germline ends. The germline gives CDR1 MNHEY, CDR2 SMNVEV (reference sequence).

This clonotype appeared many times. The CDR3, as DNA: TGCGCCAGCAGCGTGGGCAGGGCCGGGGAGCTGTTTTTT. Translation: CASSVGRAGELFF. V usage is TRBV5-1 and J usage is TRBJ2-2, with D maybe TRBD1 (5 bases). The CDR3 extends over 13 amino acids. Germline lookup yields CDR1 SGHRS and CDR2 YFSETQ. Trimming removed 4 bases at V and 6 bases at J, with 10 bases between.

This clonotype has a count of ten or more. The gene calls are TRBV18 and TRBJ1-5; D gene ambiguous. CDR1 KGHSH and CDR2 LQKENI come from the germline V gene. The V end lost 3 bases, the J end lost 4 bases, and 4 bases lay between the germline ends. The CDR3 contains 12 residues. CDR3 sequence (DNA): TGTGCCAGCTCACCGACTAATCAGCCCCAGCATTTT. It specifies CASSPTNQPQHF.

This clonotype was counted ten times or more. It is unclear where the CDR3 begins or ends on the DNA, so no DNA is shown, and the CDR3 is as TCRdb lists it. The genes are TRBV7-5 and TRBJ2-5; TRBD1 is the table's D call, not checked against the DNA. TRBV7-5 constitutes a pseudogene. The CDR3 has 18 amino acids, counting both end residues. The CDR3 loop reads CISVSEAWRDTHQETQYF.

This clonotype was detected many times. The chain recombines TRBV11-2 with TRBJ1-2; D is perhaps TRBD1 (6 bases). In germline, CDR1 is SGHAT, CDR2 FQNNGV. The CDR3 runs to 13 residues. V was pared by 5 bases and J by 4 bases, with 11 bases between. Written as DNA, the CDR3 is TGTGCCAGCAGCGAGACAGGACTCTATGGCTACACCTTC. Residues: CASSETGLYGYTF.

V gene TRBV14 combines with J gene TRBJ2-1; possibly TRBD2 for D (5 bases). CDR1 is SGHDN and CDR2 is FVKESK in the germline V gene. This CDR3 region has 15 residues. V dropped 1 base and J dropped 9 bases, with 16 bases sitting between them. The CDR3 spells CASSQVGGLSGEQFF. The CDR3 nucleotides read TGTGCCAGCAGCCAAGTGGGCGGTCTGAGCGGTGAGCAGTTCTTC.

This clonotype was seen repeatedly, ten times or more. J is TRBJ2-2 and V is TRBV29-1; D is perhaps TRBD2 (5 bases). This CDR3 contains 12 residues. Germline V gene data show CDR1 as SQVTM and CDR2 as ANQGSEA. V was pared by 6 bases and J by 5 bases, with 10 bases between. The CDR3 coding sequence is TGCAGCGTGGCGCCGGGGACCGGGGAGCTGTTTTTT. The encoded protein is CSVAPGTGELFF.

At least ten counts were recorded for this clonotype. The chain carries TRBV11-3 and TRBJ2-3; D assignment may be TRBD1 or TRBD2 (6 bases each). The V gene's germline CDR1 is SGHNT and CDR2 YENEEA. The CDR3 spans 15 residues. The V gene lost 3 bases and the J gene lost 5 bases, with 15 bases spanning the gap. CDR3 nucleotide sequence: TGTGCCAGCAGCTTGGAGGGGGGTATCGGAGATACGCAGTATTTT. It yields the protein CASSLEGGIGDTQYF.

This clonotype has at least ten counts. The V and J genes are TRBV25-1 and TRBJ2-1, with 12 bases that match TRBD2. Per germline, CDR1 MGHDK and CDR2 SYGVNS. Losses at the gene ends were 6 bases for V and 0 bases for J; bases not matched to a gene: 18. This CDR3 is built from 21 residues. CDR3 amino acids: CASSSRGTSGGNPGSYNEQFF. DNA of the CDR3: TGTGCCAGCAGCTCAAGGGGAACTAGCGGGGGGAATCCGGGCTCCTACAATGAGCAGTTCTTC.

The J gene is TRBJ2-7, the V gene TRBV5-1; a possible D gene is TRBD2 (5 bases). With 3 bases removed from V and 3 bases from J, the gap between germline ends came to 13 bases. The CDR3 has 14 residues. Germline CDR1 and CDR2: SGHRS and YFSETQ. CDR3 sequence reads: CASSSTSGLYEQYF. CDR3 in DNA: TGCGCCAGCAGCTCAACGTCCGGACTCTACGAGCAGTACTTC.

This clonotype was counted ten times or more. The chain is built from TRBV20-1 and TRBJ2-7, with 8 bases identical to TRBD1. This CDR3 contains 15 residues. The V gene's germline CDR1 is DFQATT and CDR2 SNEGSKA (reference sequence). The V segment lost 0 bases and the J segment 2 bases; nucleotides outside the gene matches: 6. The CDR3 DNA sequence: TGCAGTGCTAGAGATCATACAGGGGGGACCTACGAGCAGTACTTC. Encoded protein: CSARDHTGGTYEQYF.

In this sample, this clonotype turned up a few times. The chain couples TRBV4-1 to TRBJ2-7; TRBD1 or TRBD2 may be the D gene (5 bases each). Germline V gene data show CDR1 as MGHRA and CDR2 as YSYEKL. V lost 2 bases and J lost 1, with 18 bases in between. This CDR3 region has 17 residues. The CDR3 spells CASSQLLGKRGSYEQYF. The CDR3 DNA is TGCGCCAGCAGCCAACTTCTCGGTAAGAGGGGATCCTACGAGCAGTACTTC.

At least ten counts were recorded for this clonotype. The gene calls are TRBV5-1 and TRBJ1-2; no definite D call. V shed 1 base and J shed 0 bases, with 19 bases lying between them. Germline V gene lookup returns CDR1 SGHRS and CDR2 YFSETQ. The CDR3 consists of 18 residues. CDR3 region: CASSLSGRSAAANYGYTF. CDR3 nucleotides: TGCGCCAGCAGCTTGTCTGGGCGGTCGGCCGCTGCTAACTATGGCTACACCTTC.

This clonotype came up many times. The rearrangement links TRBV18 to TRBJ2-3, with a weak D call TRBD2 (5 bases). Trimming pared 1 base from V and 5 bases from J, leaving 10 bases between. Per the germline V gene, CDR1 is KGHSH and CDR2 is LQKENI. The CDR3 is 14 amino acids. The CDR3 DNA is TGTGCCAGCTCACCACTGAGCAGCGGAGATACGCAGTATTTT. Protein product: CASSPLSSGDTQYF.